These T cell receptor beta chains were read from a single sample in a study of T cell responses to AZD1222 COVID-19 vaccine. Libraries were prepared by immunoSEQ multiplex PCR; TCRdb keeps only in-frame clonotypes and omits some of them. The sample yields about 120,000 clones, around 90% seen once. The sequences come from peripheral blood, collected on day 0 of AZD1222 vaccination. Receptors were obtained from an adult in good health. Each CDR3 is given with its conserved first and last residue. A D gene is named only where the DNA matches it firmly. Expanded clones are given a class, and other clones once, few, many or no size at all.

j_gene	abundance	d_gene	len	v_gene	CDR3aa	CDR3nt
TRBJ1-2	.	.	14	TRBV5-1	CASSSLGANYGYTF	TGCGCCAGCAGCTCCCTGGGGGCTAACTATGGCTACACCTTC
TRBJ2-7	.	.	14	TRBV10-3	CAISEDKSSYEQYF	TGTGCCATCAGTGAGGACAAGAGCTCCTACGAGCAGTACTTC
TRBJ2-1	.	.	11	TRBV2	CASSLHNEQFF	TGTGCCAGCAGCCTACACAATGAGCAGTTCTTC
TRBJ1-2	.	.	15	TRBV30	CAWKFLERRFYGYTF	TGTGCCTGGAAATTCCTCGAAAGGAGGTTCTATGGCTACACCTTC
TRBJ2-1	.	.	13	TRBV29-1	CSGDRSSYNEQFF	TGCAGCGGAGACAGGTCCTCCTACAATGAGCAGTTCTTC
TRBJ2-7	.	TRBD1	18	TRBV5-5	CASSTTIFGDRVHSEQYF	TGTGCCAGCAGTACGACCATCTTTGGGGACAGGGTGCACTCCGAGCAGTACTTC
TRBJ2-5	.	.	14	TRBV18	CASSPYPTQETQYF	TGTGCCAGCTCACCCTACCCGACCCAAGAGACCCAGTACTTC
TRBJ1-3	once	.	15	TRBV28	CASSYQGRTGNTIYF	TGTGCCAGCAGTTATCAGGGCAGGACTGGAAACACCATATATTTT
TRBJ1-5	.	.	13	TRBV28	CASSPRSGQPQHF	TGTGCCAGCAGCCCCAGGTCAGGTCAGCCCCAGCATTTT
TRBJ1-1	.	.	11	TRBV20-1	CSGAGNTEAFF	TGCAGTGGGGCGGGGAACACTGAAGCTTTCTTT
TRBJ1-2	.	TRBD1	15	TRBV19	CASSIFHRGQGGYTF	TGTGCCAGTAGTATATTTCACAGGGGGCAGGGGGGCTACACCTTC
TRBJ1-2	.	TRBD1	14	TRBV9	CASSARQGVYGYTF	TGTGCCAGCAGCGCCCGACAGGGCGTCTATGGCTACACCTTC
TRBJ1-1	.	.	13	TRBV2	CASIGNMNTEAFF	TGTGCCAGCATTGGAAATATGAACACTGAAGCTTTCTTT
TRBJ2-7	.	.	14	TRBV29-1	CSVRGWKSSYEQYF	TGCAGCGTTAGGGGGTGGAAAAGCTCCTACGAGCAGTACTTC
TRBJ2-1	.	TRBD1	13	TRBV29-1	CSVDGQVGNEQFF	TGCAGCGTGGACGGACAGGTAGGCAATGAGCAGTTCTTC
TRBJ2-2	.	TRBD1	16	TRBV5-1	CASSVPGQGATGELFF	TGCGCCAGCAGCGTACCGGGACAGGGGGCAACCGGGGAGCTGTTTTTT
TRBJ2-7	.	TRBD2	15	TRBV5-6	CASRGTSGVSYEQYF	TGTGCCAGCCGAGGGACTAGCGGGGTCTCCTACGAGCAGTACTTC
TRBJ2-2	.	.	14	TRBV19	CASSIFGNTGELFF	TGTGCCAGTAGTATTTTTGGAAACACCGGGGAGCTGTTTTTT
TRBJ1-2	.	TRBD1	16	TRBV2	CASSGFKTGGGKGYTF	TGTGCCAGCAGTGGGTTTAAGACAGGGGGAGGAAAAGGCTACACCTTC
TRBJ2-5	.	TRBD2	14	TRBV16	CASSTSGGAKTQYF	TGTGCCAGCAGCACCAGCGGGGGGGCCAAGACCCAGTACTTC
TRBJ1-2	.	.	13	TRBV5-5	CASSSTENYGYTF	TGTGCCAGCAGTTCTACAGAAAACTATGGCTACACCTTC
TRBJ2-7	.	.	13	TRBV30	CAWSKRGLREQYF	TGTGCCTGGAGTAAAAGGGGTCTTCGCGAGCAGTACTTC
TRBJ2-1	.	TRBD2	15	TRBV6-2/TRBV6-3	CASSEGLAGWNEQFF	TGTGCCAGCAGCGAGGGACTAGCGGGGTGGAATGAGCAGTTCTTC
TRBJ1-1	.	.	16	TRBV5-6	CASSRPRDLMNTEAFF	TGTGCCAGCAGCCGCCCCAGGGATTTAATGAACACTGAAGCTTTCTTT
TRBJ1-2	.	.	16	TRBV5-1	CASSSITGTINYGYTF	TGCGCCAGCAGCTCAATCACCGGGACTATCAACTATGGCTACACCTTC
TRBJ2-1	.	TRBD2	18	TRBV10-3	CAISESSGGARAYNEQFF	TGTGCCATCAGTGAGTCTAGCGGGGGGGCTAGGGCCTACAATGAGCAGTTCTTC
TRBJ2-7	.	.	13	TRBV27	CASSRLDSYEQYF	TGTGCCAGCAGTCGACTGGACTCCTACGAGCAGTACTTC
TRBJ2-5	.	TRBD1	14	TRBV5-1	CASSLTGGAETQYF	TGCGCCAGCAGCTTGACAGGGGGAGCGGAGACCCAGTACTTC
TRBJ2-7	.	.	17	TRBV21-1	CASSKALWRPSSYEQYF	TGTGCCAGCAGCAAAGCGCTTTGGCGGCCAAGCTCCTACGAGCAGTACTTC
TRBJ1-1	.	TRBD1	15	TRBV27	CASRPTGDLNTEAFF	TGTGCCAGCAGGCCCACAGGGGACCTGAACACTGAAGCTTTCTTT
TRBJ1-5	.	.	13	TRBV24-1	CATSDGLEQPQHF	TGTGCCACCAGTGACGGACTCGAGCAGCCCCAGCATTTT
TRBJ1-6	.	.	13	TRBV7-9	CASSLWASSPLHF	TGTGCCAGCAGCTTATGGGCCAGCTCACCCCTCCACTTT
TRBJ2-1	.	TRBD2	16	TRBV19	CASSIYGTSGGGEQFF	TGTGCCAGTAGTATATATGGGACTAGCGGGGGTGGGGAGCAGTTCTTC
TRBJ1-1	.	.	15	TRBV5-8	CASSLYGGANTEAFF	TGTGCCAGCAGCTTGTATGGAGGGGCGAACACTGAAGCTTTCTTT
TRBJ2-7	.	.	13	TRBV2	CARRGYSSYEQYF	TGTGCCAGGAGGGGGTACAGCTCCTACGAGCAGTACTTC
TRBJ1-1	.	.	15	TRBV6-6	CASSYSWQGTTEAFF	TGTGCCAGCAGTTACTCGTGGCAGGGGACCACTGAAGCTTTCTTT